This T cell receptor (beta chain) was sequenced for a study of cytomegalovirus exposure and HLA in healthy donors (TCRdb year 2017). Notes on the research overall: In an earlier analysis of some 550 of the donors, 250 to 300 Gb of sequence data and 100 million or so unique TCR beta sequences from approximately 180 million T cells were reported. An early release covering 500 to 750 HLA-typed donors comprised approximately 300 gigabases of sequencing data and approximately 85 million unique TCR sequences. Of the 300 to 500 genotyped donors, more than 75% were placed in the genetic ancestry cluster associated with self-reported Caucasian donors. The study aimed to test whether cataloging public T cell receptors could reveal signatures of past pathogen exposure. The study profiled the T cell repertoires of hundreds of subjects by immunosequencing and related them to cytomegalovirus serostatus. Besides the first cohort of roughly 660 subjects, a separate validation cohort made up of over 100 different subjects was used. To predict cytomegalovirus infection status, the study combined high-throughput TCR immunosequencing, statistical association of individual TCRs with disease status, and machine learning. In a later analysis, previously published TCR beta repertoires from 550 to 750 donors were re-analyzed and high-resolution HLA genotyping was added so that TCR occurrence patterns could be studied. In the later analysis, no new phenotypic data were used to find candidate immune exposures; instead, reliance was placed on TCR beta sequences and their occurrence across donors. In an earlier analysis of a few hundred of the donors, high-throughput TCR beta sequencing was used to judge whether each TCR beta V gene segment behaved as functional or pseudogenic. Alongside the repertoire data, information on donor age, sex, ethnicity and CMV serostatus was compiled. Genome-wide SNP genotypes for about 65% of the 666 donors were used in a later genetic analysis, which treated that subset as a discovery cohort. Every repertoire in the discovery cohort had been generated on one and the same sequencing platform. HLA typing included class I and class II loci at four-digit resolution. Typing coverage differed by locus: A, B, C, DRB1 and DQB1 were typed in about 629-640 donors, DQA1 in 522, DPA1 in 600 to 610, and DPB1 in 450 to 480. Four to six DR-DQ haplotypes were handled as single units for association and clustering because linkage in the cohort was strong. Among over 350 genotyped donors of the cohort, an average of about 240,000 unique TCR beta nucleotide sequences were sequenced per donor, about a sixth of them non-productive.

Library prep was done by the immunoSEQ multiplex PCR assay. For the multiplex PCR, a mixture combining 60 forward primers for TCR Vbeta segments and 13 reverse primers for TCR Jbeta segments was used. A multiplex PCR assay on genomic DNA amplified the CDR3 region of rearranged TCR beta genes. On the Illumina HiSeq System, the amplified TCR beta libraries were sequenced as 87-base-pair reads. Under the source paper's analysis protocol: A later analysis tallied roughly 76 million unique TCR beta chains across the 640 or so repertoires, and some 12 million of those chains were shared by two or more donors. Raw reads were error-corrected and collapsed into unique sequences with a nearest-neighbor algorithm that merged closely related sequences to remove PCR and sequencing errors. To assign V, D and J gene segments, CDR3 sequences were aligned to IMGT reference sequences. Each retained sequence needed at least a six-nucleotide match to both a V gene segment and a J gene segment. Rearrangements were called productive when the CDR3 lacked stop codons and stayed in frame with V and J; all others were non-productive. CDR3 was defined by IMGT convention, running from the second conserved V-encoded cysteine to the conserved J-encoded phenylalanine. The earlier analysis of about 560 of the donors excluded any sequence lacking an unambiguous match to a single V gene segment. An earlier analysis of around 600 of the donors classified V segments as functional when productive rearrangements were above 56.7% and as segregating when the standard deviation between donors was above 5%. A statistical classification framework was developed to diagnose cytomegalovirus status using the catalog of TCR beta chain sequences. A later analysis assigned V and J genes by comparing TCR nucleotide sequences with IMGT/GENE-DB human TR gene sequences. In a later analysis, CDR3 sequences and most-parsimonious VDJ recombination scenarios were assigned using the TCRdist pipeline. In a later analysis, each TCR beta chain was defined by its CDR3 amino acid sequence together with its V-gene family, and reads without a unique V-gene family were excluded. A later analysis removed 500 to 650 highly shared, low-generation-probability nucleotide sequences to deal with suspected cross-contamination and a sequencing artifact. A later analysis calculated a clonal expansion index for each public chain from normalized within-repertoire ranks of inferred template counts. Generation probabilities in a later analysis came from a VDJ recombination model fitted to out-of-frame rearrangements, and those results were checked against IGoR. In a later analysis, TCR-TCR, TCR-HLA and TCR-CMV co-occurrence was scored with hypergeometric tests, and a repertoire-size bias correction was applied to TCR pairs. In a later analysis, false discovery rates were estimated by permuting HLA or CMV assignments 20 times. In a later analysis, co-occurring TCRs were grouped with DBSCAN, and TCRdist sequence similarity was added when clustering was performed within HLA-allele-positive subsets. For co-occurrence clustering, repertoires with fewer than 30,000 or more than 120,000 public chains were excluded, along with several repertoires with anomalous nucleotide sharing. What TCRdb holds here is the immuneACCESS table cut down to in-frame rearrangements. Part of the clones is not present; checked against another copy, under half of the missing clones reflect an unresolved V gene, and the others are unexplained. D and trimming were read from the DNA, whereas the V and J calls and clone size are those reported in that table. The sample data list 90,000 to 150,000 clones, and roughly 77% of these were observed just once. The ten largest clones add up to roughly 5% of the sample.

Study-wide conclusions, independent of this receptor: In vitro tests confirmed that a few of the cytomegalovirus-associated TCR beta chains recognize cytomegalovirus antigens. Compared with equally common non-associated chains, HLA-associated TCR beta chains in a later analysis were more clonally expanded and had lower generation probabilities. When HLA alleles, especially DR and DQ, strongly co-occurred, TCR associations were difficult to assign to individual alleles. A later analysis found that TCR association rates varied across HLA loci, with DRB1 alleles showing the most associated TCRs and HLA-C alleles the fewest. Because some donors lacked HLA typing at each locus, the association tests relied only on the typed subset. For the cohort, immune exposure information was limited to CMV serostatus. Correlated functional status among segregating V segments might reflect linkage disequilibrium, but an unknown experimental factor could not be ruled out. At a false discovery rate of 0.05, a later analysis linked 16,000 or so TCR beta sequences to specific HLA alleles. A group of highly shared sequence variants was considered likely to be a technical artifact of the sequencing pipeline. A further reported finding was that TCR beta sequences accurately predicted the HLA-A and HLA-B alleles for most subjects in the first cohort. According to a later analysis, most CMV-associated TCR beta chains appeared to be HLA-restricted, and the HLA associations seemed to be driven largely by CMV exposure. Across donors, most TCR sequences were observed very rarely, whereas some public TCRs were present in many individuals. A later genetic analysis associated a missense DCLRE1C variant with V-gene and J-gene trimming of TCR beta chains, and an independent cohort replicated the association. It was suggested by the authors that the approach could potentially be generalized to other disease states and immunological phenotypes. In both the original and validation cohorts, the classifier was reported to diagnose cytomegalovirus status with high specificity and sensitivity. A total of 150 to 200 TCR beta chains were listed by the study as associated with cytomegalovirus. Sequencing depth was assumed to be roughly uniform across donors in the presence/absence analyses, though that assumption may not hold. An earlier analysis of approximately 500 of the donors showed that most TCR beta V segments appeared in productive rearrangements either about 87% or about 30% of the time, which broadly matched IMGT annotations. In a later genetic analysis, fewer N-insertions in productive TCRs were reported among donors in an Asian-associated ancestry cluster than the approximately 710-donor mean. According to a later analysis, parvovirus B19, influenza, CMV and Epstein-Barr virus appeared linked to several top co-occurrence clusters. This cohort had only TCR beta chains sequenced, and the lack of alpha or paired-chain data limited which features could be detected. Because counts were too low, seventeen rarely observed V segments, including chromosome 9 orphons, were left out of the earlier analysis of approximately 580 of the donors.

The cohort was made up of 666 healthy bone marrow donors. Cohort members were all nominally healthy when sampled, although unrecorded immune exposures were likely present. The donor tested CMV seropositive and was one of the 289 seropositive cohort members. A peripheral blood sample was provided by each donor, and peripheral blood mononuclear cells were used for TCR beta sequencing. The Qiagen DNeasy Blood Extraction Kit was used to extract genomic DNA from the blood cell samples. Comments on this clone: Its antigen target is currently unknown. No clone much larger than this one lies a single base away; base qualities are absent.

The clonotype originates from a man in his fifties in good health and CMV-seropositive. Sequenced material: PBMCs.

The CDR3 corresponds to CASSQDGAGGASGNTIYF. The DNA reads TGCGCCAGCAGCCAAGATGGGGCAGGGGGCGCCTCTGGAAACACCATATATTTT. The chain was built from TRBV4-3 and TRBJ1-3; 8 nucleotides in the junction match TRBD1. The germline V end is reduced by 0 bases and the J end by 0 bases; junction bases left unmatched: 7. Taken from the germline V gene, the CDR1 and CDR2 loops are LGHNA and YSLEER. Counted from cysteine to phenylalanine, this CDR3 has 18 amino acids. This entry keeps only the CDR3 DNA: 54 bases, framed from base 1.